The 18 T cell receptor beta chains presented below share a single source sample, sequenced in a study of OX40 agonist ivuxolimab in advanced cancers. Sequencing used immunoSEQ multiplex PCR; TCRdb keeps in-frame clones, though not all of them. This table holds around 83,000 clones, approximately 84% found once. Source: CD4+ or CD8+ T cells sorted from blood, taken in a trial of the OX40 agonist ivuxolimab. These receptors all come from an adult with an advanced solid tumor such as melanoma, head and neck, liver or kidney cancer.

The chain has TRBV6-1 and TRBJ1-2; the match to TRBD1 covers 9 bases. The junction had 5 bases not matched to a gene; V was cut back by 4 bases and J by 2 bases. The germline V gene has CDR1 MNHNS and CDR2 SASEGT. The CDR3 covers 15 residues. CDR3 coding DNA: TGTGCCAGCAGTGGCTCCGGGACAGGGAACTATGGCTACACCTTC. This sequence encodes CASSGSGTGNYGYTF.

The rearrangement uses TRBV5-1 and TRBJ2-3; weak D call: TRBD2 (6 bases). The V end was cut by 4 bases, the J end by 2 bases, with 14 bases between. The germline CDR1 and CDR2 sequences are SGHRS and YFSETQ. The CDR3 sequence is 15 residues long. Here the CDR3 reads CASSRMRGLTDTQYF. DNA of the CDR3: TGCGCCAGCAGCCGGATGCGGGGCCTCACAGATACGCAGTATTTT.

V is TRBV11-3 and J is TRBJ1-6; 8 nucleotides match TRBD1. The V segment lost 6 bases and the J segment 8 bases; nucleotides outside the gene matches: 9. Germline loops: CDR1 SGHNT, CDR2 YENEEA. The CDR3 loop spans 15 amino acids. The CDR3 DNA reads as TGTGCCAGCAGTTCACGGACAGGGAGCGATTCACCCCTCCACTTT. Its protein product is CASSSRTGSDSPLHF.

V and J are TRBV13 and TRBJ1-6; D unresolved. Trimming took 5 bases from V and 1 from J, leaving 6 bases between them. Germline CDR1 reads PRHDT; CDR2 reads FYEKMQ (reference sequence). This CDR3 is 14 amino acids long. For the CDR3, the DNA is TGTGCCAGCAGCGAGGGATCCTATAATTCACCCCTCCACTTT. It codes for CASSEGSYNSPLHF.

This chain links TRBV14 with TRBJ2-5; maybe TRBD2 (7 bases). Trimming left V 3 bases short and J 4 bases short, with 18 bases between. This CDR3 is 16 amino acids long. Germline V gene lookup returns CDR1 SGHDN and CDR2 FVKESK. In nucleotides, the CDR3 is TGTGCCAGCAGCCATTGGGGGGGCCCAGTATCAGAGACCCAGTACTTC. This gives the protein CASSHWGGPVSETQYF.

Written as DNA, the CDR3 is TGTGCCAGCAGCTTCCAAGTGGCTGGGGGCGGCTACACCTTC. Translated: CASSFQVAGGGYTF. The J gene is TRBJ1-2, the V gene TRBV11-3; a weak D match, TRBD1 (6 bases). Trimming removed 3 bases at V and 8 bases at J, with 16 bases between. The germline gives CDR1 SGHNT, CDR2 YENEEA. The CDR3 is 14 residues long.

The chain links TRBV9 to TRBJ2-7; no clear D gene. The V end lost 4 bases, the J end lost 2 bases, and 16 bases lay between the germline ends. This CDR3 spans 15 amino acids. CDR1 SGDLS and CDR2 YYNGEE come from the germline V gene. CDR3: CASSPRASLPYEQYF. The CDR3 DNA reads as TGTGCCAGCAGCCCTCGGGCCAGCCTCCCCTACGAGCAGTACTTC.

The chain combines TRBV19 with TRBJ2-3; unclear D gene. CDR1 is LNHDA and CDR2 is SQIVND in the germline V gene (reference sequence). This CDR3 region has 15 residues. The V end was cut by 6 bases, the J end by 3 bases, with 16 bases between. The CDR3 region is CASRRRAWSTDTQYF. In nucleotides, the CDR3 is TGTGCCAGTAGAAGGAGAGCTTGGAGTACAGATACGCAGTATTTT.

This chain uses TRBV7-2 with TRBJ2-5; possible D gene TRBD1, 6 bases. Between the trimmed V and J ends, which lost 5 bases and 4 bases, there was a span of 17 bases. The CDR3 loop spans 15 amino acids. Germline values: CDR1 SGHTA, CDR2 FQGNSA. The CDR3 region has the DNA TGTGCCAGCAGCCCGGGACAACGGAAGGGAGAGACCCAGTACTTC. It is translated as CASSPGQRKGETQYF. Variable domain in full (rest from reference TRBV7-2 and TRBJ2-5): GAGVSQSPSNKVTEKGKDVELRCDPISGHTALYWYRQSLGQGLEFLIYFQGNSAPDKSGLPSDRFSAERTGGSVSTLTIQRTQQEDSAVYLCASSPGQRKGETQYFGPGTRLLVL.

This chain links TRBV4-3 with TRBJ2-1, with a possible D match to TRBD2 (6 bases). Between the trimmed V and J ends, which lost 2 bases and 9 bases, there was a span of 14 bases. Germline assignment: CDR1 LGHNA and CDR2 YSLEER. CDR3 size: 14 residues. DNA for the CDR3: TGCGCCAGCAGCCAAATTCCCGGGGGACCTGAGCAGTTCTTC. Translation: CASSQIPGGPEQFF.

This clone was found once. The chain's CDR3 is CASSESGKALDTQYF. CDR3 nucleotides: TGTGCCAGCAGTGAAAGTGGAAAGGCGTTAGATACGCAGTATTTT. J is TRBJ2-3 and V is TRBV25-1; D is uncertain. CDR1 and CDR2 (germline): MGHDK, SYGVNS. This CDR3 contains 15 residues. Trimming pared 2 bases from V and 5 bases from J, leaving 14 bases between.

The chain has TRBV5-1 and TRBJ2-5, with TRBD2 as a possible D gene (5 bases). This CDR3 is built from 14 residues. Trimming took 4 bases from V and 2 from J, leaving 12 bases between them. Germline CDR1 SGHRS, CDR2 YFSETQ. In nucleotides, the CDR3 is TGCGCCAGCAGCGCTTTAGGGAGACAAGAGACCCAGTACTTC. Residues: CASSALGRQETQYF.

The chain is built from TRBV11-2 and TRBJ2-7, with a possible D match to TRBD1 (5 bases). Germline V gene data show CDR1 as SGHAT and CDR2 as FQNNGV. V lost 0 bases to trimming and J lost 2 bases, with 11 bases between them. The CDR3 is 15 amino acids. The CDR3 region has the DNA TGTGCCAGCAGCTTAGAACAGGAAAACCCCTACGAGCAGTACTTC. As protein: CASSLEQENPYEQYF. The whole variable domain, remainder taken from reference TRBV11-2 and TRBJ2-7, is EAGVAQSPRYKIIEKRQSVAFWCNPISGHATLYWYQQILGQGPKLLIQFQNNGVVDDSQLPKDRFSAERLKGVDSTLKIQPAKLEDSAVYLCASSLEQENPYEQYFGPGTRLTVT.

This clone turned up a few times. This rearrangement joins TRBV2 to TRBJ1-6, with D perhaps TRBD1 (5 bases). This CDR3 contains 12 residues. The germline V gene encodes CDR1 SNHLY and CDR2 FYNNEI. Here the CDR3 reads CVRGRGNSPLHF. Here the CDR3 DNA reads TGTGTGAGGGGTAGAGGAAATTCACCCCTCCACTTT.

V and J are TRBV4-1 and TRBJ1-5; D unresolved. V shed 4 bases and J shed 7 bases, with 11 bases lying between them. This CDR3 is built from 13 residues. The germline V gene encodes CDR1 MGHRA and CDR2 YSYEKL. This CDR3 reads CASSPSLDQPQHF. The CDR3 DNA sequence: TGCGCCAGCAGCCCCTCGCTGGACCAGCCCCAGCATTTT.

The CDR3 loop reads CASSSRDRVFGNTIYF. CDR3 coding DNA: TGTGCCAGCAGCTCACGGGACAGGGTATTCGGAAACACCATATATTTT. The chain combines TRBV7-8 with TRBJ1-3, with TRBD1 matching over 9 bases. V lost 4 bases and J lost 4; bases outside the gene matches: 8. The germline CDR1 and CDR2 sequences are SGHVS and FQNEAQ. This CDR3 contains 16 residues. The full variable domain, rest sourced from reference TRBV7-8 and TRBJ1-3, is GAGVSQSPRYKVAKRGQDVALRCDPISGHVSLFWYQQALGQGPEFLTYFQNEAQLDKSGLPSDRFFAERPEGSVSTLKIQRTQQEDSAVYLCASSSRDRVFGNTIYFGEGSWLTVV.

V gene TRBV7-3 combines with J gene TRBJ1-6, with D unclear. The CDR3 has 13 residues. Germline-derived CDR1 and CDR2 are SGHTA and FQGTGA. Trimming removed 4 bases from V and 7 bases from J, with 8 bases in between. The CDR3 bases are TGTGCCAGCAGCTCGAGTGGAAATTCACCCCTCCACTTT. The encoded protein is CASSSSGNSPLHF.

This chain links TRBV4-1 with TRBJ1-5; a possible D gene is TRBD1 (5 bases). Germline values: CDR1 MGHRA, CDR2 YSYEKL. The length of the CDR3 is 14 residues. Between the trimmed V and J ends, which lost 0 bases and 7 bases, there was a span of 10 bases. The CDR3 loop reads CASSQDQGLQPQHF. CDR3 nucleotide sequence: TGCGCCAGCAGCCAAGATCAGGGTCTACAGCCCCAGCATTTT.